This TCR beta chain was captured in a study of OX40 agonist ivuxolimab in advanced cancers. For context, the study as a whole: Ivuxolimab was an agonistic, fully human IgG2 monoclonal antibody directed against OX40 (CD134), a costimulatory receptor. Intravenous ivuxolimab was administered to patients every 2 weeks at six dose levels: 0.01, 0.1, 0.3, 1.5, 3 and 10 mg/kg. Of the approximately 50 dose-escalation patients, hepatocellular carcinoma was present in around 19, melanoma in approximately 15, renal cell carcinoma in 9 and head and neck cancer in 9. The dose-escalation cohort was about 86% male with a mean age of about 65 years, ranging from roughly 23 to 85. Patients were allowed to have had prior anti-PD-1, anti-PD-L1 or anti-CTLA-4 therapy, and around 40% of the dose-escalation patients had previously received checkpoint inhibitors. Partial responses occurred in three dose-escalation patients: two with cutaneous melanoma and one with hepatocellular carcinoma. Peripheral TCRbeta sequencing aimed to test whether ivuxolimab altered TCR sequence diversity and caused clonal T-cell expansion. The paper covers the monotherapy dose-escalation part of the phase I ivuxolimab trial, which included N = 52 patients.

In this sample, this clone turned up once. The clone's antigen remains unknown. No clone much larger than this one lies a single base away; base qualities are absent. For sequencing of the TCRbeta CDR3 region, genomic DNA was extracted from the sorted cells. TCRbeta CDR3 regions were sequenced using the immunoSEQ Assay. TCRdb re-hosts the immuneACCESS table, in-frame sequences only. Its copies lack some clones; in the studies checked, an unresolved V gene accounts for under half of them, and the cause for the rest is not known. The sample table lists 65,000 to 85,000 clones, around 84% of them with a count of one. Around 2.3% of the sample comes from the top ten. CDR1 and CDR2 were assigned from the germline V gene as SGHRS and YFSETQ. The junction shows trimming of 4 bases on V and 1 base on J, and the gene matches do not reach 3 bases of it. The CDR3 sequence holds 14 residues, the cysteine and phenylalanine included. The DNA shown is the 42-base CDR3, in frame from base 1.

Findings and caveats that apply to the study as a whole: Low levels of normalized T-cell clonal expansion were also seen in some patients who did not respond. In the 0.1-3.0 mg/kg groups, partial responders had among the lowest normalized peripheral clonal expansion, particularly in CD8+ T cells. Antigen specificity was not determined for the clonally expanded peripheral T cells. Clonal expansion of both CD4+ and CD8+ blood T cells was observed from baseline to week 6 at doses 0.1 to 3.0 mg/kg. On average, CD8+ T cells showed more expanded clones than CD4+ T cells after ivuxolimab.

The trial excluded patients who had a history of autoimmune disease or were on systemic immunosuppression. In every dose cohort, peripheral blood was drawn for TCR sequencing at baseline, cycle 4 day 1, and cycle 7 day 1. The samples were taken from a phase I, first-in-human, multicenter, open-label dose-escalation trial of ivuxolimab. The trial enrolled adults with locally advanced or metastatic head and neck squamous cell, hepatocellular, melanoma or renal cell carcinoma. Before TCR sequencing, CD4+ T cells and CD8+ T cells were sorted from peripheral blood as separate populations. The sample here was CD4+ or CD8+ T cells sorted from blood, taken in a trial of the OX40 agonist ivuxolimab. The V and J segments used are TRBV5-1 and TRBJ2-5, and TRBD2 aligns with 8 junction nucleotides. The sequence came from an adult with an advanced solid tumor such as melanoma, head and neck, liver or kidney cancer. The encoded CDR3 is CASSIGLAQETQYF. The DNA sequence is given as TGCGCCAGCAGCATCGGACTAGCCCAAGAGACCCAGTACTTC. Reference TRBV5-1 and TRBJ2-5 proteins supply the regions before and after the CDR3; the full variable domain is: KAGVTQTPRYLIKTRGQQVTLSCSPISGHRSVSWYQQTPGQGLQFLFEYFSETQRNKGNFPGRFSGRQFSNSRSEMNVSTLELGDSALYLCASSIGLAQETQYFGPGTRLLVL.